These T cell receptor beta chains were read from a single sample in a study of blood T cell repertoires in COVID-19. Method: immunoSEQ multiplex PCR; TCRdb's copy keeps in-frame clones and lacks some. Of 45,000 to 55,000 clones listed, roughly 88% are singletons. Sample: peripheral blood. The origin of the receptors is a human donor in a cohort sampled during active COVID-19. Both conserved end residues are part of each CDR3. Fields, in order: J gene, V gene, CDR3 protein.

TRBJ2-4 | TRBV6-5 | CAGLQGGGSKNIQYF
TRBJ2-1 | TRBV4-2 | CASSQSTSGGIYNEQFF
TRBJ2-1 | TRBV5-1 | CASSLADEQFF
TRBJ2-5 | TRBV24-1 | CATSDSSTGTETQYF
TRBJ2-3 | TRBV5-6 | CASSLPGLHTDTQYF
TRBJ2-1 | TRBV7-7 | CASSSGLASYNEQFF
TRBJ2-2 | TRBV7-7 | CASSLEDRSNLNTGELFF
TRBJ1-1 | TRBV7-8 | CASSLVVQGAKGTEAFF
TRBJ2-7 | TRBV5-1 | CASSFDPGTGSREQYF
TRBJ2-7 | TRBV5-1 | CASRFDRGAYEQYF
TRBJ1-4 | TRBV6-2/TRBV6-3 | CASSYGAGAANEKLFF
TRBJ2-5 | TRBV2 | CASSDIDRRETQYF
TRBJ1-2 | TRBV6-5 | CASNRGYGYTF
TRBJ1-5 | TRBV19 | CASSQRQAQPQHF
TRBJ1-5 | TRBV19 | CASSIDPRGQRNQPQHF
TRBJ2-3 | TRBV18 | CASSLTASPSTDTQYF
TRBJ2-4 | TRBV18 | CASSRLQLAEKNIQYF
TRBJ2-1 | TRBV7-2 | CASSVTSQGIPYNEQFF
TRBJ1-2 | TRBV6-5 | CASSTGTGLYGYTF
TRBJ2-2 | TRBV4-1 | CASSQDQGAGGPAGELFF
TRBJ2-7 | TRBV6-5 | CASSYSGVYSYEQYF
TRBJ2-3 | TRBV7-9 | CASSFILADTQYF
TRBJ2-2 | TRBV12-3/TRBV12-4 | CASSRPGGGELFF
TRBJ2-7 | TRBV6-2/TRBV6-3 | CASSKAGGQYF
TRBJ2-3 | TRBV7-2 | CASSLGLAGGSTDTQYF
TRBJ2-5 | TRBV5-4 | CASSFQGQQETQYF
TRBJ1-6 | TRBV9 | CASSGGTLRSPLHF
TRBJ2-1 | TRBV7-6 | CASSSNPGLAYPTSYNEQFF
TRBJ1-6 | TRBV6-5 | CASRDSNSPLHF
TRBJ2-1 | TRBV6-5 | CASRETSGDYNEQFF
TRBJ1-3 | TRBV5-4 | CASSTGTGSGNTIYF
TRBJ2-5 | TRBV18 | CASSQGFQETQYF
TRBJ2-5 | TRBV5-4 | CASSLGTSGGPYQETQYF
TRBJ2-3 | TRBV10-3 | CAYKRITDTQYF
TRBJ2-1 | TRBV5-4 | CASKTSGSKRGNEQFF
TRBJ2-7 | TRBV5-1 | CASSLGDKVYEQYF
TRBJ2-6 | TRBV14 | CASSQEKSGANVLTF
TRBJ2-1 | TRBV6-1 | CASSAGLAGVRSEQFF
TRBJ2-7 | TRBV11-1 | CATSAGAQSSYEQYF
TRBJ2-5 | TRBV7-2 | CANSFLGGAGETQYF
TRBJ2-5 | TRBV7-2 | CASIPSPTQETQYF
TRBJ2-5 | TRBV18 | CASSQLPNSGFVETQYF
TRBJ2-7 | TRBV6-6 | CATSTAYEQYF
TRBJ1-2 | TRBV14 | CASSQSRNYGYTF
TRBJ2-7 | TRBV5-1 | CASSLALDRYEQYF
TRBJ1-1 | TRBV10-2 | CASTRQGAATEAFF
TRBJ1-1 | TRBV2 | CASSEEVLRGTEAFF
TRBJ1-1 | TRBV18 | CASSPDRQATEAFF
TRBJ1-3 | TRBV11-2 | CASSSRTGSGNTIYF
TRBJ1-3 | TRBV18 | CASSPLVSGGASGNTIYF
TRBJ2-3 | TRBV2 | CASRADSRTQYF
TRBJ1-1 | TRBV7-9 | CASSPSLGLTGGMNTEAFF
TRBJ1-1 | TRBV5-5 | CASSRTGGNNEAFF
TRBJ1-6 | TRBV9 | CASSVSVQDSPLHF
TRBJ1-4 | TRBV18 | CASSPAVVGATNEKLFF
TRBJ2-6 | TRBV11-2 | CASSLRDSGANVLTF
TRBJ1-1 | TRBV18 | CASSPRQGGNTEAFF
TRBJ2-7 | TRBV11-2 | CASSAQTGHTYEQYF
TRBJ1-1 | TRBV18 | CASSPLERSTEAFF